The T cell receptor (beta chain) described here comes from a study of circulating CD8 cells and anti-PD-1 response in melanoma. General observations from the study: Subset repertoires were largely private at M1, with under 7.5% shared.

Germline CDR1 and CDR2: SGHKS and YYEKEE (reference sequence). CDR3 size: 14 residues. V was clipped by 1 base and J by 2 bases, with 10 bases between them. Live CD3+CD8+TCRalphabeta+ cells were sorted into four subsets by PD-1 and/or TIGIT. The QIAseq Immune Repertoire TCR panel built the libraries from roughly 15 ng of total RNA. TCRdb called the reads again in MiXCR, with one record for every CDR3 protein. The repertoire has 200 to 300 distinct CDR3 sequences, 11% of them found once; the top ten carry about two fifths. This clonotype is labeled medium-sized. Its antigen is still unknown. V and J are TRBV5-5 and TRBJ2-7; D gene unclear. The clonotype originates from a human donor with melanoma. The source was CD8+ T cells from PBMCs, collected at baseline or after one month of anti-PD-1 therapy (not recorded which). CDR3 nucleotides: TGTGCCAGCAGCTTGTCGGTAGATACCTACGAGCAGTACTTC. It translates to CASSLSVDTYEQYF.